The 3 T cell receptor beta chains below were found in one sample sequenced in a study of blood T cells in healthy people across ages. Through a sample-barcoded 5' primer and a J-beta primer mix, a second PCR was run for roughly 7 to 11 cycles. Each CDR3 protein gets one entry after TCRdb re-called the 5' RACE reads with MiXCR. The table records 850,000 to 1,000,000 distinct CDR3 sequences, around 54% of them present only once. Sequenced material: blood. Every receptor here comes from a woman aged 55-70 years in good health.

This clonotype has a handful of counts. The V and J genes are TRBV12-3 or TRBV12-4 and TRBJ2-5; tentatively, D is TRBD1 or TRBD2 (5 bases each). The CDR3 consists of 13 residues. The germline V and J ends were trimmed by 6 bases and 4 bases, with 12 bases remaining between them. CDR3 nucleotides: TGTGCCAGCAGCCCCGAGAGGGGAGAGACCCAGTACTTC. It translates to CASSPERGETQYF.

As regards this clonotype: The junction shows a germline mismatch at one end, possibly a read error. This chain connects TRBV10-3 to TRBJ1-2; D call uncertain. Germline V gene sequence: CDR1 ENHRY, CDR2 SYGVKD. The CDR3 covers 12 residues. The CDR3 spells CTISESDYGYTF. CDR3 nucleotides: TGTACCATCAGTGAGTCGGACTATGGCTACACCTTC.

This clonotype showed up many times. The chain has TRBV27 and TRBJ2-7; D possibly corresponds to TRBD2 (6 bases). The length of the CDR3 is 13 residues. Between the trimmed V and J ends, which lost 1 base and 3 bases, there was a span of 7 bases. The germline gives CDR1 MNHEY, CDR2 SMNVEV (reference sequence). DNA for the CDR3: TGTGCCAGCAGTTTATTGGAGGGCTACGAGCAGTACTTC. Translation: CASSLLEGYEQYF.